The next 5 T cell receptor beta chains were all read from a single sample in a study of T cells in Graves' hyperthyroidism and ophthalmopathy (dated by TCRdb to between 2018 and 2021). Libraries were prepared through multiplex PCR. Instrument on record: Illumina HiSeq 2000. TCR beta CDR3 regions were amplified from RNA transcripts. A first-round RT-PCR of the TCR CDR3 used the HTBI primer set with the Qiagen OneStep RT-PCR kit. The public reads were run again by TCRdb, first through fastp at Q25 and then through MiXCR, and only productive beta chains were kept. Entries are consolidated by CDR3 protein sequence, retaining the most common genes and DNA. A total of 540,000 or so distinct CDR3 sequences appear in this sample, approximately 44% of them only once. Of the sample, around a fifth falls within the top ten clones. Sequencing was performed on peripheral blood or thyroid tissue (not recorded which). These receptors were collected from an adult woman with Graves' disease, either hyperthyroidism or ophthalmopathy (not recorded which).

The V gene is TRBV5-1, the J gene TRBJ1-3; D is ambiguous. Per the germline V gene, CDR1 is SGHRS and CDR2 is YFSETQ. CDR3 length equals 14 residues. V lost 0 bases, J lost 7 bases, and 11 bases lay in between. The DNA of the CDR3 is TGCGCCAGCAGCTTGGTCTCGGTCGGTAACACCATATATTTT. Translation gives CASSLVSVGNTIYF.

The J gene is TRBJ1-5, the V gene TRBV15; 12 bases fit TRBD1. The V segment lost 3 bases and the J segment 5 bases; nucleotides outside the gene matches: 2. Germline CDR1 and CDR2: LNHNV and YYDKDF (reference sequence). CDR3 size: 15 residues. CDR3 residues: CATSRGTGGDQPQHF. In DNA, the CDR3 is TGTGCCACCAGCAGGGGGACAGGGGGCGATCAGCCCCAGCATTTT.

The chain joins TRBV9 to TRBJ2-7; 12 nucleotides agree with TRBD1. The CDR3 spans 15 residues. From germline, CDR1 is SGDLS and CDR2 YYNGEE. After removal of 5 bases from V and 5 bases from J, the junction contained 8 bases not matched to a gene. In DNA, the CDR3 is TGTGCCAGCAGGCCGGGACAGGGGGCCCGGGACGAGCAGTACTTC. Its protein product is CASRPGQGARDEQYF.

This clonotype has just a few counts. The chain has TRBV27 and TRBJ2-7, with a tentative D call TRBD2 (5 bases). The CDR3 runs to 13 residues. Germline CDR1 reads MNHEY; CDR2 reads SMNVEV (reference sequence). V was shortened by 4 bases and J by 2 bases, with 9 bases between the two germline ends. The CDR3 bases are TGTGCCAGCAGTTACGGGGAGACCTACGAGCAGTACTTC. It specifies CASSYGETYEQYF.

This clonotype has more than one count but fewer than ten. V gene TRBV7-3 combines with J gene TRBJ1-2; the match to TRBD1 covers 9 bases. This CDR3 is 17 amino acids long. Germline V lookup: CDR1 SGHTA, CDR2 FQGTGA. The V and J ends lost 0 bases and 8 bases, in that order; junction bases with no gene match: 13. CDR3 in DNA: TGTGCCAGCAGCTTAACCGGGACAGGGAACAGATTGGGCGGCTACACCTTC. As protein: CASSLTGTGNRLGGYTF.